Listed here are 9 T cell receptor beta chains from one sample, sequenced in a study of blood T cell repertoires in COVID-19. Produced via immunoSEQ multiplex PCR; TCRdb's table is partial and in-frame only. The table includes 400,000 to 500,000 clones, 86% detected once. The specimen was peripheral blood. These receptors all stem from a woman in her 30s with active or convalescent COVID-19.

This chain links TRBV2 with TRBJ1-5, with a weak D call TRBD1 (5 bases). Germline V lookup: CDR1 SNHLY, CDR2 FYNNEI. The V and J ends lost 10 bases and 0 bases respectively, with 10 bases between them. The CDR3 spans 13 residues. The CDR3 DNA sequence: TGTGCCACTGCAGGGAATAGCAATCAGCCCCAGCATTTT. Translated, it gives CATAGNSNQPQHF.

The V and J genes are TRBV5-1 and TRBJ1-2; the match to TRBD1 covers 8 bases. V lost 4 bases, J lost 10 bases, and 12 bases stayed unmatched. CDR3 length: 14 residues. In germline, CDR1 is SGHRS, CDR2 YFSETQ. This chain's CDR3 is CASSPLTGVDDYTF. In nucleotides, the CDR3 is TGCGCCAGCAGCCCTTTGACAGGGGTAGACGACTACACCTTC.

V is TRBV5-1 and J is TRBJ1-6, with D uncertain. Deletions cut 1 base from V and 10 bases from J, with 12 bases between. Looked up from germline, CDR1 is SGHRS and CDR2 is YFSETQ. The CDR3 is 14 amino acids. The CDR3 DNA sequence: TGCGCCAGCAGCTTGACAGAGGGCCGATCACCCCTCCACTTT. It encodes CASSLTEGRSPLHF.

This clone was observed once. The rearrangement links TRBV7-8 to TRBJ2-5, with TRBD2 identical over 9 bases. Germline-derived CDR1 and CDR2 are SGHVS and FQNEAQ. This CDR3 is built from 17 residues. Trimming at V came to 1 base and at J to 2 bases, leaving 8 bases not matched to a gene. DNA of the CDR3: TGTGCCAGCAGCTTAGGTCTAGGAGCGGGAGGACAAGAGACCCAGTACTTC. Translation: CASSLGLGAGGQETQYF.

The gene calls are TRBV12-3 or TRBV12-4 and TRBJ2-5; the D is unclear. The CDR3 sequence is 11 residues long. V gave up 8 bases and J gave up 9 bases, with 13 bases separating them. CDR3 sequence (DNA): TGTGCCAGCGGAGCCAGCGAGGCCCAGTACTTC. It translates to CASGASEAQYF.

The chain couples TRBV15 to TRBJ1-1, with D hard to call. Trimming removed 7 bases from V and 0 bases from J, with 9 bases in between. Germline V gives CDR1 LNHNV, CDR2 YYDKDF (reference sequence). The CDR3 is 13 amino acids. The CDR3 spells CATKVDLNTEAFF. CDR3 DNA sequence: TGTGCCACCAAGGTGGACTTGAACACTGAAGCTTTCTTT.

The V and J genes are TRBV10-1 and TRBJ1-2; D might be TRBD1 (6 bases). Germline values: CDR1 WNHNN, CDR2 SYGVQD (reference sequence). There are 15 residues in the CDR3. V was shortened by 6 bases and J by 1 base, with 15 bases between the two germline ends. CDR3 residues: CASSPVQGFNYGYTF. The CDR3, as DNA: TGCGCCAGCAGCCCCGTACAGGGCTTTAACTATGGCTACACCTTC.

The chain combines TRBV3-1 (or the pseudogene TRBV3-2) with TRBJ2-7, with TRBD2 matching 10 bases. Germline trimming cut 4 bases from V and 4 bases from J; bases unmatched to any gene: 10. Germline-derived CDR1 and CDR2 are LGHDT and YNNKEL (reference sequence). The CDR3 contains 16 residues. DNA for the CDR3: TGTGCCAGCAGCCGCCACCCTAGCGGGAGTCTGTACGAGCAGTACTTC. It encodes CASSRHPSGSLYEQYF.

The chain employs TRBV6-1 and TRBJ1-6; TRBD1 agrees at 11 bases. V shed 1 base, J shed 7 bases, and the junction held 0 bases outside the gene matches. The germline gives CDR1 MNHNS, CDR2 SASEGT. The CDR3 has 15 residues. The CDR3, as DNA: TGTGCCAGCAGTGAAGGGACAGGGGGCAATTCACCCCTCCACTTT. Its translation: CASSEGTGGNSPLHF.